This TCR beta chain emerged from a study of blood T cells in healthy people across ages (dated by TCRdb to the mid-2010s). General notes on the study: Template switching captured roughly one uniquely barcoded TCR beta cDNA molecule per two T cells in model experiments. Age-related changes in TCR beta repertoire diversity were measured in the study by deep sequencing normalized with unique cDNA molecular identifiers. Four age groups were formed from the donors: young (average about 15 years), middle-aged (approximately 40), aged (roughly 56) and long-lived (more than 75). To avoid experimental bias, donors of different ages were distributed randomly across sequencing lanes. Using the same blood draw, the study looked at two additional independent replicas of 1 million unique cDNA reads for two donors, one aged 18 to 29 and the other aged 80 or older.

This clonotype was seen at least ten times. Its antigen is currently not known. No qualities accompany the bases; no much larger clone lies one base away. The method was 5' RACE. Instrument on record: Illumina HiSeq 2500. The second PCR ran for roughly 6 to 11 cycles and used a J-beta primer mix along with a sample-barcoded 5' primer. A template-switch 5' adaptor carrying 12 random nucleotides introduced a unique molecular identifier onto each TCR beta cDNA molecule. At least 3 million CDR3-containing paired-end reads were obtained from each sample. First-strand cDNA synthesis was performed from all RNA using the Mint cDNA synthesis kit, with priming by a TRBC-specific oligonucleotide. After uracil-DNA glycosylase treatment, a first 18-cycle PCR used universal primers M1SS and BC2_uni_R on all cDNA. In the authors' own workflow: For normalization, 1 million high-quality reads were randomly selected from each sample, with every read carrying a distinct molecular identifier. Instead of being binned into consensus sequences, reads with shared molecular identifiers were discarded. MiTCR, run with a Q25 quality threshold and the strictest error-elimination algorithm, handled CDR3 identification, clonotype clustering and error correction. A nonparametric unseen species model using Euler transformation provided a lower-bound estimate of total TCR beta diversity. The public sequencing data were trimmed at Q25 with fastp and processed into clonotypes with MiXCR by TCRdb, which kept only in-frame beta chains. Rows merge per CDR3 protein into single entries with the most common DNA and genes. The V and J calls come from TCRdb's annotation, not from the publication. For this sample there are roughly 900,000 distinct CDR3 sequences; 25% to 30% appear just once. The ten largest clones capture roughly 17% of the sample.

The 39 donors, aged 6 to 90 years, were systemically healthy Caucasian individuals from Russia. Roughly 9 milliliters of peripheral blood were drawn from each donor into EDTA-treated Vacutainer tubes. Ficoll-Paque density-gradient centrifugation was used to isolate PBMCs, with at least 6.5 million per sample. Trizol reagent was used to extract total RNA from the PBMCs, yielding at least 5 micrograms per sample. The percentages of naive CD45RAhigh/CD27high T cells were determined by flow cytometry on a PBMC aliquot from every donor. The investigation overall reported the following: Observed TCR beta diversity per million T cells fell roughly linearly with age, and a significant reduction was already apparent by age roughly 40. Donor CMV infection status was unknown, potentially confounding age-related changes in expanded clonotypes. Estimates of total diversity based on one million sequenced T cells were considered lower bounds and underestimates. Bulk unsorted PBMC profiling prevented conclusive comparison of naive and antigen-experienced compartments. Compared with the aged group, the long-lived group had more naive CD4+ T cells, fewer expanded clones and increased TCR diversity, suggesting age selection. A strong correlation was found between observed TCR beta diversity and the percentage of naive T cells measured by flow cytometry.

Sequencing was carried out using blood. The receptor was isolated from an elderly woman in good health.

The encoded CDR3 is CASSQVTGTQTQYF. The DNA sequence reads TGTGCCAGCAGCCAAGTCACAGGGACCCAGACCCAGTACTTC. The sequence links TRBV3-1 to TRBJ2-5; perhaps TRBD1 is the D gene, with 6 bases matching. V and J lose 1 base and 6 bases, and a span of 12 bases separates them. Spanning cysteine to phenylalanine, the CDR3 consists of 14 amino acids. Just the 42-base CDR3 DNA is kept, in frame starting at base 1. Based on the germline V gene (reference sequence), the CDR1 and CDR2 sequences are LGHDT and YNNKEL.